This T cell receptor beta chain was recorded in a study of blood T cell repertoires in COVID-19. Study in general: The study drew acute and convalescent COVID-19 samples from the United States, Italy and Spain. Sample material is recorded as cDNA or gDNA derived from T cells, B-cell-depleted T cells, or PBMCs.

Original processing methods: For nucleated cells, counts were estimated from reference gene primer amplification. The repertoire was sequenced with immunoSEQ multiplex PCR; TCRdb's copy has only in-frame clones and lacks some. That table gives V, J and clone size, and the DNA gave D and trimming. The repertoire holds about 190,000 clones, with more than 60% as singletons. Germline CDR1 reads SGHTA; CDR2 reads FQGNSA. The CDR3 length is 13 residues. Trimming shortened V by 6 bases and J by 4 bases, and 10 bases separated the two germline ends. The receptor comes from a woman between 50 and 59 years old with acute or convalescent COVID-19. The sequencing sample was made of peripheral blood. V and J are TRBV7-2 and TRBJ2-4, with D perhaps TRBD1 (5 bases). The CDR3, as DNA: TGTGCCAGCAGTGTCGACAGAAAAAACATTCAGTACTTC. Its translation: CASSVDRKNIQYF.